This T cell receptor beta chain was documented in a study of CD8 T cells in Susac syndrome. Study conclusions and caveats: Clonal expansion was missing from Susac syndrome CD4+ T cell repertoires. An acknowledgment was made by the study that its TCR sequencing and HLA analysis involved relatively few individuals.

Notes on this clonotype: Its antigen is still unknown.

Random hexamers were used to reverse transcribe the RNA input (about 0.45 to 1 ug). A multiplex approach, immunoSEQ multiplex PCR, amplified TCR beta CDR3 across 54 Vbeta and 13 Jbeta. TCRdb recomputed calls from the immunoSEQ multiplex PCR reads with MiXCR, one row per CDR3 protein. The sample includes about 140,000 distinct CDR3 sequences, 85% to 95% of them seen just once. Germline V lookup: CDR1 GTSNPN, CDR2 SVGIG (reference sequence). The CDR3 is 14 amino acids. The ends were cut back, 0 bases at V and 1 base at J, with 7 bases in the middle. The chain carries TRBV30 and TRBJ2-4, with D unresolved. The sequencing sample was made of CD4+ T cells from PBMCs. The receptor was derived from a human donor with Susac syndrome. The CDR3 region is CAWSVALAKNIQYF. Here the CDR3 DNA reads TGTGCCTGGAGTGTAGCCCTCGCCAAAAACATTCAGTACTTC. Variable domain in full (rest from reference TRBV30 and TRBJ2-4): SQTIHQWPATLVQPVGSPLSLECTVEGTSNPNLYWYRQAAGRGLQLLFYSVGIGQISSEVPQNLSASRPQDRQFILSSKKLLLSDSGFYLCAWSVALAKNIQYFGAGTRLSVL.